This T cell receptor beta chain is drawn from a study of Tregs in tolerant kidney transplant recipients. Findings of the study overall: The small number of patients limits these findings pending further validation.

The V end lost 7 bases, the J end lost 1 base, and 14 bases lay between the germline ends. CDR1 and CDR2 (germline): LNHDA, SQIVND (reference sequence). The CDR3 is 14 amino acids. Thawed PBMCs were FACS-sorted into unstimulated CD4+CD25+CD127- regulatory T cells, CD4+CD25- non-regulatory cells, CD4 and CD8 cells. Details on this clone: Its antigen is undetermined.

Assay: immunoSEQ multiplex PCR; the TCRdb copy retains only in-frame clones and omits some. The sample consists of about 120,000 clones, approximately 90% of them appearing once. Sequenced material: CD4+ T cells from blood. V usage is TRBV19 and J usage is TRBJ2-7; the D is unclear. This receptor was identified in a human donor in good health. The CDR3 coding sequence is TGTGCCAGTAAGGGCAGGTGGTCTTCCTACGAGCAGTACTTC. This encodes CASKGRWSSYEQYF.